This T cell receptor (beta chain) was sequenced in a study of early T cells in non-severe SARS-CoV-2 infection. TCRdb recomputed calls from the 5' RACE reads with MiXCR, one row per CDR3 protein. This table holds roughly 120,000 distinct CDR3 sequences, roughly an eighth found once. The sample holds many counts of this clonotype. Germline V gene lookup returns CDR1 SGHVS and CDR2 FQNEAQ. Losses at the gene ends were 1 base for V and 3 bases for J; bases not matched to a gene: 4. CDR3 length: 17 residues. Sample: whole blood, taken at baseline. The receptor's source is an adult who was a healthcare worker with PCR-confirmed SARS-CoV-2 infection or an uninfected control (not recorded which). V and J are TRBV7-8 and TRBJ2-4; 12 bases match TRBD2. The CDR3 region is CASSLETSGSLKNIQYF. CDR3 sequence (DNA): TGTGCCAGCAGCTTAGAGACTAGCGGGAGCCTCAAAAACATTCAGTACTTC.